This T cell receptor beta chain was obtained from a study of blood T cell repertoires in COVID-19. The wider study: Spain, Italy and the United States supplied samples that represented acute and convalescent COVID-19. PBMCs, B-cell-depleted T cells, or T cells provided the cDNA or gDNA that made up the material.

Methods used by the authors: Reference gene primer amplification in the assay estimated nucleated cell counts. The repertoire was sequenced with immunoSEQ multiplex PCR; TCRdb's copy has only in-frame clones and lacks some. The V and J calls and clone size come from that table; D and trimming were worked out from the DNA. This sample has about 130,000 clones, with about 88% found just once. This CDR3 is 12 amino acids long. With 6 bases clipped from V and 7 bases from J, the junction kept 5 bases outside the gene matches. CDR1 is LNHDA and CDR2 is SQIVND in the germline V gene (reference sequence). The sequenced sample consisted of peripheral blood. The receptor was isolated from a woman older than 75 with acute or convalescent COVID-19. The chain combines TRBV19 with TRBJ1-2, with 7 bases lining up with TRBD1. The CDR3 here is CASSQTGSGYTF. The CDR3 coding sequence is TGTGCCAGTAGCCAGACAGGGAGTGGCTACACCTTC.